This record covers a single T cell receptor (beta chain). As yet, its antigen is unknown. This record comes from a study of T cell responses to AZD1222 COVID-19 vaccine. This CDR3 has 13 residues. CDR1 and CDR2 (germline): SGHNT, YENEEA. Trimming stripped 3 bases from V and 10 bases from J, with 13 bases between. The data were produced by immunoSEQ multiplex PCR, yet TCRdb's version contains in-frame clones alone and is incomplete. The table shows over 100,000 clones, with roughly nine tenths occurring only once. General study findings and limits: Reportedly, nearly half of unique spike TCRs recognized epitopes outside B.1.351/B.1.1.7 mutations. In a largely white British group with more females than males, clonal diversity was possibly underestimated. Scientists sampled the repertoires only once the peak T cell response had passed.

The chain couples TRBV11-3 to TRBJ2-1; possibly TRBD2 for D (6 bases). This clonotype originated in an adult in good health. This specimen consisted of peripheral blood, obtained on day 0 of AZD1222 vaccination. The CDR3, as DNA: TGTGCCAGCAGCTTGATGACGGGAGACGAGCAGTTCTTC. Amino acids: CASSLMTGDEQFF. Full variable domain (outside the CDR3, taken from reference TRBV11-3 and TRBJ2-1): EAGVVQSPRYKIIEKKQPVAFWCNPISGHNTLYWYLQNLGQGPELLIRYENEEAVDDSQLPKDRFSAERLKGVDSTLKIQPAELGDSAVYLCASSLMTGDEQFFGPGTRLTVL.